The next 27 T cell receptor beta chains were all read from a single sample in a study of cytomegalovirus exposure and HLA in healthy donors. 60 Vbeta and 13 Jbeta primers were used in PCR. Profiled with immunoSEQ multiplex PCR; TCRdb holds only in-frame clones, not every one. Counted here are around 150,000 clones, roughly 80% occurring once; the ten biggest clones make up around 6.7%. Sequencing was performed on PBMCs. Source of these receptors: a woman aged 30 to 39 in good health and CMV-seropositive.

The CDR3 DNA follows: TGTGCCAGCAGCTTAGGAACCAGGGGCGAAGCTTTCTTT. Its protein product is CASSLGTRGEAFF. The chain has TRBV7-6 and TRBJ1-1; possible D gene TRBD1, 6 bases. CDR1 and CDR2 from the germline V gene are SGHVS and FNYEAQ. The CDR3 covers 13 residues. Trimming pared 1 base from V and 8 bases from J, leaving 11 bases between.

The chain combines TRBV5-1 with TRBJ2-5, with 11 bases that match TRBD1. V lost 4 bases, J lost 1 base, and 6 bases stayed unmatched. From germline, CDR1 is SGHRS and CDR2 YFSETQ. The CDR3 runs 16 residues. CDR3 amino acids: CASSAIGTGGQETQYF. CDR3 coding DNA: TGCGCCAGCAGCGCCATTGGGACAGGGGGCCAAGAGACCCAGTACTTC. Based on the CDR3 plus reference TRBV5-1 and TRBJ2-5, the full variable domain is KAGVTQTPRYLIKTRGQQVTLSCSPISGHRSVSWYQQTPGQGLQFLFEYFSETQRNKGNFPGRFSGRQFSNSRSEMNVSTLELGDSALYLCASSAIGTGGQETQYFGPGTRLLVL.

This clone was seen a few times. The V and J genes are TRBV19 and TRBJ2-7; 7 positions match TRBD2. Trimming cost V 4 bases and J 1 base; bases outside gene matches: 10. The CDR3 spans 16 residues. Per germline, CDR1 LNHDA and CDR2 SQIVND (reference sequence). The chain's CDR3 is CASSTLARGGSYEQYF. CDR3 coding DNA: TGTGCCAGTAGTACCTTGGCCCGGGGAGGGTCCTACGAGCAGTACTTC.

The chain uses TRBV11-2 and TRBJ2-2; 8 nucleotides agree with TRBD1. This CDR3 is built from 17 residues. The junction had 9 bases not matched to a gene; V was cut back by 5 bases and J by 1 base. CDR1 and CDR2 from the germline V gene are SGHAT and FQNNGV. The CDR3 nucleotides are TGTGCCAGCAGCCCATTTCAGGGGACAGGGAACACCGGGGAGCTGTTTTTT. Its translation: CASSPFQGTGNTGELFF. Based on the CDR3 plus reference TRBV11-2 and TRBJ2-2, the full variable domain is EAGVAQSPRYKIIEKRQSVAFWCNPISGHATLYWYQQILGQGPKLLIQFQNNGVVDDSQLPKDRFSAERLKGVDSTLKIQPAKLEDSAVYLCASSPFQGTGNTGELFFGEGSRLTVL.

This rearrangement joins TRBV6-1 to TRBJ2-2; D might be TRBD2 (5 bases). The CDR3 has 14 residues. Germline CDR1 reads MNHNS; CDR2 reads SASEGT. The ends were cut back, 8 bases at V and 1 base at J, with 11 bases in the middle. The CDR3 region is CASQPSGNTGELFF. CDR3 DNA: TGTGCCAGCCAGCCGAGCGGGAACACCGGGGAGCTGTTTTTT.

The table lists this clone with a few counts. The V and J genes are TRBV7-2 and TRBJ2-5; D is ambiguous. V gave up 3 bases and J gave up 5 bases, with 4 bases separating them. The CDR3 consists of 11 residues. Germline V gene sequence: CDR1 SGHTA, CDR2 FQGNSA. In DNA, the CDR3 is TGTGCCAGCAGCTTCGGGGAGACCCAGTACTTC. This encodes CASSFGETQYF.

V usage is TRBV7-9 and J usage is TRBJ2-1; 8 nucleotides align to TRBD1. Germline V gives CDR1 SEHNR, CDR2 FQNEAQ (reference sequence). CDR3 length: 16 residues. The J segment lost 1 base and the V segment lost 5 bases, leaving 7 bases of the junction unmatched. The DNA for the CDR3 is TGTGCCAGCAGCGCCAGGACAGGGAAGTCCTACAATGAGCAGTTCTTC. Its protein product is CASSARTGKSYNEQFF.

For this clone: The junction does not match germline at one end; this may be a read error. The chain uses TRBV7-9 and TRBJ1-2, with D possibly TRBD1 on 6 matching bases. Germline V lookup: CDR1 SEHNR, CDR2 FQNEAQ (reference sequence). The CDR3 covers 14 residues. The CDR3: CSSSPRTEFGGYTF. CDR3 nucleotides: TGTTCCAGCAGCCCTCGGACAGAGTTCGGGGGCTACACCTTC.

CDR3 sequence reads: CASSLAGAGDSEQYF. The DNA for the CDR3 is TGTGCCAGCAGCTTGGCCGGGGCAGGGGATAGCGAGCAGTACTTC. The rearrangement uses TRBV5-6 and TRBJ2-7, with D perhaps matching TRBD1 (6 bases). Per germline, CDR1 SGHDT and CDR2 YYEEEE. The CDR3 has 15 residues. V was shortened by 0 bases and J by 6 bases, with 16 bases between the two germline ends.

This chain joins TRBV30 and TRBJ2-6, with D perhaps matching TRBD2 (5 bases). This CDR3 is built from 19 residues. Germline V gives CDR1 GTSNPN, CDR2 SVGIG (reference sequence). The V and J ends lost 0 bases and 1 base respectively, with 19 bases between them. The CDR3 DNA sequence: TGTGCCTGGAGTGTACTCTCTCGGGGTCCCCTTTCTGGGGCCAACGTCCTGACTTTC. Protein: CAWSVLSRGPLSGANVLTF.

Remarks on this clone: Compared with germline, one end of the junction differs, possibly owing to a read error. The CDR3 DNA reads as TGTGCCAGCAGTCGGGACTCCCACAATGAGCAGTTCTTC. This encodes CASSRDSHNEQFF. This rearrangement joins TRBV6-1 to TRBJ2-1, with a tentative D call TRBD2 (6 bases). CDR1 is MNHNS and CDR2 is SASEGT in the germline V gene. This CDR3 has 13 amino acids.

The gene calls are TRBV29-1 and TRBJ1-2, with 7 bases identical to TRBD1. V trimming: 7 bases; J trimming: 2 bases; junction bases outside the gene matches: 4. The CDR3 sequence is 12 residues long. Germline V gives CDR1 SQVTM, CDR2 ANQGSEA. CDR3 residues: CSAGQDNYGYTF. CDR3 nucleotides: TGCAGCGCCGGACAGGACAACTATGGCTACACCTTC.

The chain employs TRBV5-1 and TRBJ1-2; 8 nucleotides agree with TRBD1. With 0 bases clipped from V and 3 bases from J, the junction kept 19 bases outside the gene matches. This CDR3 has 20 residues. Germline V CDR1 and CDR2: SGHRS, YFSETQ. The CDR3 DNA sequence: TGCGCCAGCAGCTTGGGAGGCGGTCCGGGACAGGTGAAATCCGACTATGGCTACACCTTC. This translates into CASSLGGGPGQVKSDYGYTF.

The CDR3 region is CASSFGQGAIYEQYF. CDR3 coding DNA: TGCGCCAGCAGCTTCGGACAGGGGGCGATCTACGAGCAGTACTTC. The chain uses TRBV5-1 and TRBJ2-7; 11 bases agree with TRBD1. V dropped 2 bases and J dropped 3; count of bases not matched to a gene: 4. CDR1 and CDR2 (germline): SGHRS, YFSETQ. CDR3 length: 15 amino acids.

The chain has TRBV13 and TRBJ2-7; TRBD2 agrees at 7 bases. CDR1 is PRHDT and CDR2 is FYEKMQ in the germline V gene (reference sequence). V lost 1 base to trimming and J lost 0 bases; unmatched junction nucleotides: 3. The CDR3 length is 15 residues. CDR3 in amino acids: CASSLALAASYEQYF. The CDR3, as DNA: TGTGCCAGCAGCTTAGCGCTAGCGGCCTCCTACGAGCAGTACTTC.

A remark on this clone: Other nucleotide sequences in the sample specify the same CDR3. The rearrangement joins TRBV28 to TRBJ1-2, with TRBD1 matching over 10 bases. This CDR3 is built from 14 residues. With V trimmed by 6 bases and J by 2 bases, 3 bases remained unmatched. CDR1 is MDHEN and CDR2 is SYDVKM in the germline V gene. The CDR3 spells CASSRQGANYGYTF. In nucleotides, the CDR3 is TGTGCCAGCAGCAGACAGGGGGCGAACTATGGCTACACCTTC.

This chain uses TRBV4-1 with TRBJ1-2, with 7 bases aligning to TRBD1. After removal of 1 base from V and 4 bases from J, the junction contained 0 bases not matched to a gene. Germline V gene sequence: CDR1 MGHRA, CDR2 YSYEKL. This CDR3 comprises 13 residues. The CDR3 DNA reads as TGCGCCAGCAGCCAAGGGGACAGCTATGGCTACACCTTC. Residues: CASSQGDSYGYTF.

This chain links TRBV7-2 with TRBJ2-5, with TRBD1 identical over 10 bases. Germline V gene data show CDR1 as SGHTA and CDR2 as FQGNSA. The CDR3 runs 13 residues. V was clipped by 4 bases and J by 4 bases; unmatched bases: 0. CDR3 nucleotide sequence: TGTGCCAGCAGCTGGACAGGGGGAGAGACCCAGTACTTC. Its protein product is CASSWTGGETQYF.

The chain couples TRBV25-1 to TRBJ1-1; D gene ambiguous. This CDR3 spans 14 amino acids. CDR1 is MGHDK, CDR2 SYGVNS, per germline. Trimming stripped 5 bases from V and 5 bases from J, with 15 bases between. The CDR3 coding sequence is TGTGCCAGCAGTCCTCCCGGGGTTTTAACTGAAGCTTTCTTT. It specifies CASSPPGVLTEAFF.

This chain uses TRBV10-2 with TRBJ1-1; D gene unclear. The CDR3 runs 13 residues. Germline V gene lookup returns CDR1 WSHSY and CDR2 SAAADI. Trimming pared 8 bases from V and 0 bases from J, leaving 10 bases between. Here the CDR3 DNA reads TGCGCCAGCGCGAGGGAGATGAACACTGAAGCTTTCTTT. Translating it yields CASAREMNTEAFF.

This clone was seen just once. The V gene is TRBV9, the J gene TRBJ2-1; no definite D call. The germline V gene has CDR1 SGDLS and CDR2 YYNGEE. The CDR3 has 14 residues. V lost 0 bases to trimming and J lost 8 bases, with 12 bases between them. The CDR3 DNA reads as TGTGCCAGCAGCGTAGGTGGTAGTTTTGATGAGCAGTTCTTC. Its protein is CASSVGGSFDEQFF. Looking up the rest from reference TRBV9 and TRBJ2-1 gives the full variable domain: DSGVTQTPKHLITATGQRVTLRCSPRSGDLSVYWYQQSLDQGLQFLIQYYNGEERAKGNILERFSAQQFPDLHSELNLSSLELGDSALYFCASSVGGSFDEQFFGPGTRLTVL.

The V call is TRBV7-9, the J call TRBJ2-1; D might be TRBD2 (6 bases). CDR1 is SEHNR, CDR2 FQNEAQ, per germline (reference sequence). The CDR3 contains 14 residues. Trimming cost V 5 bases and J 10 bases, with 18 bases left between them. Written as DNA, the CDR3 is TGTGCCAGCAGCGCCGGAGGGATAGCAAACGAGCAGTTCTTC. It codes for CASSAGGIANEQFF.

The chain uses TRBV11-2 and TRBJ2-1; 8 bases map to TRBD1. The CDR3 runs to 18 residues. With V trimmed by 4 bases and J by 6 bases, 17 bases remained unmatched. Germline V CDR1 and CDR2: SGHAT, FQNNGV. The CDR3 DNA follows: TGTGCCAGCAGCTCCCTTCGGCCCGGCAGGGGGCGCCGCAATGAGCAGTTCTTC. This sequence encodes CASSSLRPGRGRRNEQFF.

This chain links TRBV5-4 with TRBJ1-4; D remains ambiguous. Trimming took 4 bases from V and 7 from J, leaving 20 bases between them. The germline gives CDR1 SGHNT, CDR2 YYREEE (reference sequence). The CDR3 length is 16 residues. The CDR3 loop reads CASSRGRAGASEKLFF. The CDR3 region has the DNA TGTGCCAGCAGCCGAGGACGGGCGGGAGCGTCTGAAAAACTGTTTTTT.

This clone was found once. J is TRBJ1-5 and V is TRBV9, with D perhaps TRBD1 (5 bases). Per germline, CDR1 SGDLS and CDR2 YYNGEE. Trimming removed 10 bases at V and 0 bases at J, with 14 bases between. The CDR3 is 14 amino acids. The CDR3 region is CASNGGYSNQPQHF. The CDR3 DNA is TGTGCCTCCAACGGGGGTTATAGCAATCAGCCCCAGCATTTT. Filled out from reference TRBV9 and TRBJ1-5, the complete variable domain reads DSGVTQTPKHLITATGQRVTLRCSPRSGDLSVYWYQQSLDQGLQFLIQYYNGEERAKGNILERFSAQQFPDLHSELNLSSLELGDSALYFCASNGGYSNQPQHFGDGTRLSIL.

This clone was counted once. The chain links TRBV5-1 to TRBJ2-2; D may be TRBD1 (5 bases). The CDR3 runs to 18 residues. The V and J ends lost 2 bases and 1 base respectively, with 18 bases between them. Germline CDR1 reads SGHRS; CDR2 reads YFSETQ. The chain's CDR3 is CASSLIPPGSGNTGELFF. CDR3 in DNA: TGCGCCAGCAGCTTAATACCTCCAGGGTCGGGGAACACCGGGGAGCTGTTTTTT. Full variable domain (remainder filled in from reference TRBV5-1 and TRBJ2-2): KAGVTQTPRYLIKTRGQQVTLSCSPISGHRSVSWYQQTPGQGLQFLFEYFSETQRNKGNFPGRFSGRQFSNSRSEMNVSTLELGDSALYLCASSLIPPGSGNTGELFFGEGSRLTVL.

The chain links TRBV7-3 to TRBJ2-2, with D tentatively TRBD1 (6 bases). The CDR3 contains 14 residues. The germline V gene encodes CDR1 SGHTA and CDR2 FQGTGA. The V gene lost 2 bases and the J gene lost 6 bases, with 10 bases spanning the gap. The CDR3, as DNA: TGTGCCAGCAGCTTACAGGGGTGGGCCGGGGAGCTGTTTTTT. Protein product: CASSLQGWAGELFF.